The present entry profiles one T cell receptor beta chain with its context. Its antigen has not been determined. No base qualities exist here, and no much larger clone lies one base off it. Receptor libraries were prepared by the immunoSEQ multiplex PCR assay. For the multiplex PCR, a mixture combining 60 forward primers for TCR Vbeta segments and 13 reverse primers for TCR Jbeta segments was used. The CDR3 region of rearranged TCR beta genes was amplified from genomic DNA by a multiplex PCR assay. The Illumina HiSeq System was used to sequence the amplified TCR beta libraries as 87-base-pair reads. The original methods were these. A later analysis tallied 75 million to 95 million unique TCR beta chains across the 650 to 750 repertoires, and 10 million to 11 million of those chains were shared by two or more donors. Raw reads were error-corrected and collapsed into unique sequences with a nearest-neighbor algorithm that merged closely related sequences to remove PCR and sequencing errors. CDR3 sequences were aligned to IMGT reference sequences to assign V, D and J gene segments. For a sequence to be retained, at least a six-nucleotide match to both a V gene segment and a J gene segment was required. Rearrangements were called productive when the CDR3 lacked stop codons and stayed in frame with V and J; all others were non-productive. CDR3 was defined by IMGT convention, running from the second conserved V-encoded cysteine to the conserved J-encoded phenylalanine. The earlier analysis of a few hundred of the donors excluded any sequence lacking an unambiguous match to a single V gene segment. In an earlier analysis of approximately 590 of the donors, a V segment was called functional when productive rearrangements were above 56.7%, and segregating when the standard deviation between donors exceeded 5%. A statistical classification framework was built for diagnosing cytomegalovirus status from the catalog of TCR beta chain sequences. In a later analysis, TCR nucleotide sequences were compared against IMGT/GENE-DB human TR gene sequences so that V and J genes could be assigned. Using the TCRdist pipeline, a later analysis assigned CDR3 sequences along with most-parsimonious VDJ recombination scenarios. In a later analysis, each TCR beta chain was defined by its CDR3 amino acid sequence together with its V-gene family, and reads lacking a unique V-gene family were excluded. To address suspected cross-contamination and a sequencing artifact, a later analysis removed around 600 highly shared, low-generation-probability nucleotide sequences. For each public chain, a later analysis derived a clonal expansion index from normalized ranks of inferred template counts within each repertoire. In a later analysis, generation probabilities were computed using a VDJ recombination model fitted to out-of-frame rearrangements, and the results were checked against IGoR. Hypergeometric tests were used in a later analysis to score TCR-TCR, TCR-HLA and TCR-CMV co-occurrence, with a repertoire-size bias correction applied to the TCR pairs. To estimate false discovery rates, a later analysis permuted the HLA or CMV assignments 20 times. In a later analysis, co-occurring TCRs were grouped using DBSCAN, with TCRdist sequence similarity added in when clustering inside HLA-allele-positive subsets. For co-occurrence clustering, repertoires with fewer than 30,000 or more than 120,000 public chains were excluded, along with five repertoires with anomalous nucleotide sharing. Entries here come from immuneACCESS through TCRdb and include only in-frame sequences with V and J called. Some clones fail to appear in such tables; in the studies checked, an unresolved V gene covers under half of the shortfall, and the cause of the remainder is unknown. V, J and clone size are those of that table, while D and trimming were read from the DNA. In all, the sample holds approximately 210,000 clones, and 77% of those were seen once. 2.1% of the sample lies in the top ten.

This record comes from a study of cytomegalovirus exposure and HLA in healthy donors (dated by TCRdb to about 2017). At the level of the whole study: In an earlier analysis of about 560 of the donors, roughly 300 Gb of sequence data and 117 million unique TCR beta sequences from about 179 million T cells were reported. Along with the roughly 670-subject first cohort, a separate validation cohort of over a hundred different subjects was used. Among a few hundred genotyped donors of the cohort, an average of 235,054 unique TCR beta nucleotide sequences were sequenced per donor, roughly 18% of them non-productive. A later genetic analysis used genome-wide SNP genotypes for about 60% of the roughly 700 donors, treating that subset as a discovery cohort. About 280 gigabases of sequencing data and around 80 million unique TCR sequences made up an early release that covered several hundred HLA-typed donors. The genetic ancestry cluster associated with self-reported Caucasian donors included roughly 84% of the roughly 400 genotyped donors. Alongside the repertoire data, information on donor age, sex, ethnicity and CMV serostatus was compiled. To predict cytomegalovirus infection status, the study brought together high-throughput TCR immunosequencing, statistical association of individual TCRs with disease status, and machine learning. The later analysis used no new phenotypic data to find candidate immune exposures, relying instead on TCR beta sequences and their occurrence across donors. About five DR-DQ haplotypes were treated as single units for association and clustering because of strong linkage in the cohort. To decide whether each TCR beta V gene segment behaved as functional or pseudogenic, an earlier analysis of 587 of the donors relied on high-throughput TCR beta sequencing. All discovery cohort repertoires had been generated using a single sequencing platform. Typing coverage varied by locus: roughly 629-640 donors for A, B, C, DRB1 and DQB1; 522 for DQA1; about 590 for DPA1; more than 450 for DPB1. Using immunosequencing, the study profiled T cell repertoires from roughly 650 subjects and related those repertoires to cytomegalovirus serostatus. To study patterns of TCR occurrence, a later analysis re-analyzed previously published TCR beta repertoires from under 750 donors and added high-resolution HLA genotyping. Both class I and class II loci were covered by HLA typing, at four-digit resolution. The study was designed to test whether signatures of past pathogen exposure could be identified by cataloging public T cell receptors. Study-wide conclusions, independent of this receptor: Compared with equally common non-associated chains, HLA-associated TCR beta chains in a later analysis were more clonally expanded and had lower generation probabilities. Some IMGT-functional V segments, including TRBV6-2 and TRBV6-3, could not be distinguished by the 87-base-pair reads and were therefore excluded. Linkage disequilibrium might explain the correlated functional status among segregating V segments, but an unknown experimental factor could not be ruled out. Because some donors lacked HLA typing at each locus, the association tests relied only on the typed subset. In vitro tests confirmed that a few of the cytomegalovirus-associated TCR beta chains recognize cytomegalovirus antigens. A further reported finding was that TCR beta sequences accurately predicted the HLA-A and HLA-B alleles for most subjects in the first cohort. In a later analysis, several top co-occurrence clusters were reported to appear linked to parvovirus B19, influenza, CMV and Epstein-Barr virus. In a later analysis, most CMV-associated TCR beta chains were found to appear HLA-restricted, with HLA associations seemingly driven largely by CMV exposure. Because counts were too low, fewer than 20 rarely observed V segments, including chromosome 9 orphons, were excluded from the earlier analysis of around 640 of the donors. In an earlier analysis of around 500 of the donors, most TCR beta V segments appeared in productive rearrangements about 90% or about 30% of the time, broadly matching IMGT annotations. A group of highly shared sequence variants was considered likely to be a technical artifact of the sequencing pipeline. CMV serostatus was the only immune exposure information available for the cohort. A later genetic analysis reported fewer N-insertions in productive TCRs among donors in an Asian-associated ancestry cluster than the approximately 670-donor mean. Specific HLA alleles were associated with 15,000 to 20,000 TCR beta sequences at a false discovery rate of 0.05 in a later analysis. Most TCR sequences were seen in very few donors, while some public TCRs were found in many individuals. A later genetic analysis associated a missense DCLRE1C variant with V-gene and J-gene trimming of TCR beta chains, and an independent cohort replicated the association. The study listed 164 TCR beta chains as associated with cytomegalovirus. In both the original and validation cohorts, the classifier was reported to diagnose cytomegalovirus status with high specificity and sensitivity. In this cohort, only TCR beta chains were sequenced, and detectable features were limited by the absence of alpha or paired-chain data. Presence/absence analyses assumed roughly uniform sequencing depth across donors, an assumption that may not hold. The authors suggested that the approach could potentially be generalized to other disease states and immunological phenotypes. Assigning TCR associations to individual alleles was difficult when HLA alleles, especially DR and DQ, strongly co-occurred. A later analysis found that TCR association rates varied across HLA loci, with DRB1 alleles showing the most associated TCRs and HLA-C alleles the fewest.

The CDR3 runs 12 residues from the cysteine to the phenylalanine. Just the 36-base CDR3 DNA is kept, in frame starting at base 1. The V end gives up 10 bases and the J end 4 bases, leaving 4 bases in the junction not matched to a gene. Per the germline V gene (reference sequence), LNHDA is the CDR1 and SQIVND is the CDR2. In total, just over 650 healthy bone marrow donors made up the cohort. At the time of sampling, all cohort members were nominally healthy, though unrecorded immune exposures were likely present. The donor was CMV seropositive and belonged to the group of about 290 seropositive cohort members. A peripheral blood sample was provided by each donor, and peripheral blood mononuclear cells were used for TCR beta sequencing. Genomic DNA extraction from the blood cell samples was performed with the Qiagen DNeasy Blood Extraction Kit.

This sequence originates from a woman aged 30 to 39 in good health and CMV-seropositive. The chain joins TRBV19 to TRBJ1-3, with 7 junctional bases fitting TRBD1. The sequencing sample was made of PBMCs. The CDR3: CAISTGGNTIYF. The DNA sequence is as follows: TGTGCCATCTCGACAGGGGGAAACACCATATATTTT.